One and the same sample provided the 2 T cell receptor beta chains below, sequenced in a study of blood T cell repertoires in COVID-19 (TCRdb year 2020). The library relied on the immunoSEQ multiplex PCR assay. TCRdb re-hosts the immuneACCESS table, in-frame sequences only. Its copies lack some clones; in the studies checked, an unresolved V gene accounts for under half of them, and the cause for the rest is not known. In all, the sample holds over 200,000 clones, and roughly nine tenths of those were seen once. The ten largest clones take up approximately 4% of the sample. The sequencing sample was made of peripheral blood. Receptors originate from a man in his 60s who had recovered from COVID-19.

This clone has just a few counts. CDR3 in DNA: TGTGCCAGCTCACGTGGAGGGGTCGGCTACACCTTC. It codes for CASSRGGVGYTF. This chain connects TRBV18 to TRBJ1-2, with D tentatively TRBD1 (5 bases). Germline lookup yields CDR1 KGHSH and CDR2 LQKENI. V gave up 4 bases and J gave up 8 bases, with 11 bases separating them. The CDR3 spans 12 residues. The full variable domain, its missing parts supplied by reference TRBV18 and TRBJ1-2, is NAGVMQNPRHLVRRRGQEARLRCSPMKGHSHVYWYRQLPEEGLKFMVYLQKENIIDESGMPKERFSAEFPKEGPSILRIQQVVRGDSAAYFCASSRGGVGYTFGSGTRLTVV.

The chain combines TRBV11-3 with TRBJ2-2; 9 bases align to TRBD1. Germline V gives CDR1 SGHNT, CDR2 YENEEA. This CDR3 contains 16 residues. With V trimmed by 5 bases and J by 4 bases, 8 bases remained unmatched. CDR3 sequence reads: CASSIGDRVATGELFF. The DNA for the CDR3 is TGTGCCAGCAGCATCGGGGACAGGGTCGCCACCGGGGAGCTGTTTTTT.